The rows below give T cell receptor beta chains drawn from one sample of a study of T cell changes during pregnancy in multiple sclerosis. Profiling relied on immunoSEQ multiplex PCR, and the TCRdb table lists in-frame clones only, not all of them. The sample lists 33,000 or so clones; 80% to 95% were seen once. The sequencing used CD4+ T cells from peripheral blood mononuclear cells, collected in the third trimester of pregnancy. The receptors here all came from a female donor in good health, enrolled as a control in a pregnancy study. Each CDR3 is given with its conserved first and last residue. Not all rows give a size; the values are once, few, many and, for expanded clones, a class.

>15|few|TRBV6-5
CASSYMDRGPSPLHF
>15|NA|TRBV18
CASSPSQGGGTEAFF
>16|NA|TRBV28
CASSPASRGDGNTIYF
>12|NA|TRBV6-1
CASQGWVDEQFF
>17|NA|TRBV27
CASRSSGSASVGNTIYF
>14|NA|TRBV30
CAWSAPDRGGEQYF
>15|once|TRBV4-3
CASSQGQGWTGELFF
>14|NA|TRBV6-1
CASSGAVMNQPQHF
>14|NA|TRBV4-3
CASSKDRGNEKLFF
>16|NA|TRBV7-2
CASSLTRDRGSDTQYF
>15|NA|TRBV7-9
CASSSRQGISYEQYF
>12|NA|TRBV28
CASWALNQPQHF
>14|NA|TRBV11-1
CASSLAPGWNEQFF
>15|NA|TRBV5-1
CASSPQRGHTGELFF
>14|NA|TRBV7-2
CASSLSGTGNTIYF
>17|once|TRBV5-1
CASSLASASGGPETQYF
>14|few|TRBV19
CASSPGRGNSPLHF
>18|NA|TRBV28
CATSRTATSPLSNSPLHF
>15|NA|TRBV2
CASSETLRPGDTQYF
>16|few|TRBV6-1
CASSEQGLGSNQPQHF